Listed below are T cell receptor beta chains from one sample, sequenced in a study of vaccination effects on CD4 cells after COVID-19. Antigens of these TCRs are unknown. Repertoires were generated with immunoSEQ multiplex PCR, while TCRdb's copy carries only in-frame clones and drops some. The table shows 30,000 to 40,000 clones, with more than 60% occurring only once. The sequencing here drew on CD4+ T cells from PBMCs cultured with SARS-CoV-2 spike peptides, taken before COVID-19 vaccination. Receptor source: a human donor who received a COVID-19 vaccine. The CDR3 runs from the conserved cysteine through the conserved F or W. The D gene is left open where the match is weak. Clone size is stated in some rows and not others, as once, few, many or a class when expanded.

CDR3nt: TGTGCCAGCAGTTTGGACAGGGCCTACGAGCAGTACTTC
CDR3aa: CASSLDRAYEQYF
v_gene: TRBV2
d_gene: TRBD1
j_gene: TRBJ2-7
abundance: .

CDR3nt: TGTGCCAGCAAGGCTAATCTGGGGGCCAGCACAGATACGCAGTATTTT
CDR3aa: CASKANLGASTDTQYF
v_gene: TRBV7-6
d_gene: .
j_gene: TRBJ2-3
abundance: .

CDR3nt: TGTGCCAGCAGTGACAGGGCCACCGGGGAGCTGTTTTTT
CDR3aa: CASSDRATGELFF
v_gene: TRBV6-6
d_gene: TRBD1
j_gene: TRBJ2-2
abundance: few

CDR3nt: TGTGCCAGCAGCCCCCAGACAGGGTTAGGAAACACCATATATTTT
CDR3aa: CASSPQTGLGNTIYF
v_gene: TRBV7-9
d_gene: TRBD1
j_gene: TRBJ1-3
abundance: few

CDR3nt: TGTGCCATCAGTGATAGGGACAGCACCAACTATGGCTACACCTTC
CDR3aa: CAISDRDSTNYGYTF
v_gene: TRBV10-3
d_gene: TRBD1
j_gene: TRBJ1-2
abundance: once

CDR3nt: TGTGCCAGCAGTGAGAAGCTAGCGGGGAGCCAAGAGACCCAGTACTTC
CDR3aa: CASSEKLAGSQETQYF
v_gene: TRBV2
d_gene: TRBD2
j_gene: TRBJ2-5
abundance: .

CDR3nt: TGTGCCAGCAGCCGGACGGGTGCCACTGAAGCTTTCTTT
CDR3aa: CASSRTGATEAFF
v_gene: TRBV7-9
d_gene: .
j_gene: TRBJ1-1
abundance: few

CDR3nt: TGTGCCAGCACCGTGACAGATCGGAGATCTAGGGGCTACACCTTC
CDR3aa: CASTVTDRRSRGYTF
v_gene: TRBV28
d_gene: .
j_gene: TRBJ1-2
abundance: .

CDR3nt: TGTGCCAGCAGTCCCAGATACAATGAGCAGTTCTTC
CDR3aa: CASSPRYNEQFF
v_gene: TRBV12-3/TRBV12-4
d_gene: .
j_gene: TRBJ2-1
abundance: .

CDR3nt: TGTGCCAGCAGGTTTGGAACGGTGACTGAAGCTTTCTTT
CDR3aa: CASRFGTVTEAFF
v_gene: TRBV6-5
d_gene: .
j_gene: TRBJ1-1
abundance: .

CDR3nt: TGCAGTGCTAGTATCCCACCCGGTAGCGGGAGGATTACAGATACGCAGTATTTT
CDR3aa: CSASIPPGSGRITDTQYF
v_gene: TRBV20-1
d_gene: TRBD2
j_gene: TRBJ2-3
abundance: .

CDR3nt: TGTGCCACCAGTGACTCACGCGGCGGGGAGCTGTTTTTT
CDR3aa: CATSDSRGGELFF
v_gene: TRBV24-1
d_gene: .
j_gene: TRBJ2-2
abundance: .

CDR3nt: TGTGCCAGCAGCTTAAGGCAGGGGGGAGCTTTCTTT
CDR3aa: CASSLRQGGAFF
v_gene: TRBV7-2
d_gene: TRBD1
j_gene: TRBJ1-1
abundance: few

CDR3nt: TGCGCCAGCAGCTTGACAGCCCCAACTAATGAAAAACTGTTTTTT
CDR3aa: CASSLTAPTNEKLFF
v_gene: TRBV5-1
d_gene: .
j_gene: TRBJ1-4
abundance: once

CDR3nt: TGTGCCACCAGCAGAGACCGAGGACAGGGGGTCTATGGCTACACCTTC
CDR3aa: CATSRDRGQGVYGYTF
v_gene: TRBV15
d_gene: TRBD1
j_gene: TRBJ1-2
abundance: .

CDR3nt: TGCAGTGCTAGTGAGAGGCCCCACGATACGCAGTATTTT
CDR3aa: CSASERPHDTQYF
v_gene: TRBV20-1
d_gene: .
j_gene: TRBJ2-3
abundance: .

CDR3nt: TGCGCCAGCAGCTTCGGACTAGCGGGAGCAGATACGCAGTATTTT
CDR3aa: CASSFGLAGADTQYF
v_gene: TRBV5-1
d_gene: TRBD2
j_gene: TRBJ2-3
abundance: few

CDR3nt: TGTGCCAGCAGCCTAGCGTCTGGGGCCGGAAACACCATATATTTT
CDR3aa: CASSLASGAGNTIYF
v_gene: TRBV7-9
d_gene: .
j_gene: TRBJ1-3
abundance: .

CDR3nt: TGTGCCAGCTCAGACTACAGGGCTGGTGAGCAGTTCTTC
CDR3aa: CASSDYRAGEQFF
v_gene: TRBV18
d_gene: .
j_gene: TRBJ2-1
abundance: .

CDR3nt: TGTGCCAGCAGTCAATTCGGCTGGGGCGATACGCAGTATTTT
CDR3aa: CASSQFGWGDTQYF
v_gene: TRBV7-3
d_gene: .
j_gene: TRBJ2-3
abundance: few

CDR3nt: TGTGCCAGCAGCTTATTTTACAATTACGAGCAGTACTTC
CDR3aa: CASSLFYNYEQYF
v_gene: TRBV7-2
d_gene: .
j_gene: TRBJ2-7
abundance: .

CDR3nt: TGTGCCAGCAGCCAAGACGGGACAGGGGATGAAAAACTGTTTTTT
CDR3aa: CASSQDGTGDEKLFF
v_gene: TRBV4-2
d_gene: TRBD1
j_gene: TRBJ1-4
abundance: few

CDR3nt: TGTGCCAGCAGTCGCTCGACCAGAGTCACTGAAGCTTTCTTT
CDR3aa: CASSRSTRVTEAFF
v_gene: TRBV27
d_gene: .
j_gene: TRBJ1-1
abundance: .

CDR3nt: TGTGCCAGCAGCTTGGGGGGAAACACCATATATTTT
CDR3aa: CASSLGGNTIYF
v_gene: TRBV7-2
d_gene: .
j_gene: TRBJ1-3
abundance: .

CDR3nt: TGTGCCAGCTCACCTACGATCAGTAACTATGGCTACACCTTC
CDR3aa: CASSPTISNYGYTF
v_gene: TRBV18
d_gene: .
j_gene: TRBJ1-2
abundance: .

CDR3nt: TGTGCCAGCAGGTTATCAGGGAGTCGTAATTCACCCCTCCACTTT
CDR3aa: CASRLSGSRNSPLHF
v_gene: TRBV27
d_gene: .
j_gene: TRBJ1-6
abundance: .

CDR3nt: TGTGCCAGCTCACCGCCGGGACTAGCGGGAGGAGAGACCCAGTACTTC
CDR3aa: CASSPPGLAGGETQYF
v_gene: TRBV18
d_gene: TRBD2
j_gene: TRBJ2-5
abundance: .

CDR3nt: TGTGCCATCAGGAAACAGGGATCCAGCTATGGCTACACCTTC
CDR3aa: CAIRKQGSSYGYTF
v_gene: TRBV10-3
d_gene: .
j_gene: TRBJ1-2
abundance: .

CDR3nt: TGCAGCGTGCAACAGGGGAACTACTACGAGCAGTACTTC
CDR3aa: CSVQQGNYYEQYF
v_gene: TRBV29-1
d_gene: TRBD1
j_gene: TRBJ2-7
abundance: once

CDR3nt: TGTGCCAGTAGTATCAACGGGGGGCGGCTGTTTTTT
CDR3aa: CASSINGGRLFF
v_gene: TRBV19
d_gene: .
j_gene: TRBJ2-2
abundance: .

CDR3nt: TGTGCCAGCCTGGGAGGGGGGAGGATGGCTGAAGCTTTCTTT
CDR3aa: CASLGGGRMAEAFF
v_gene: TRBV7-2
d_gene: .
j_gene: TRBJ1-1
abundance: .

CDR3nt: TGCGCCAGCAGCTTCAGGGGGTTCGCAACTAATGAAAAACTGTTTTTT
CDR3aa: CASSFRGFATNEKLFF
v_gene: TRBV5-1
d_gene: TRBD1
j_gene: TRBJ1-4
abundance: .

CDR3nt: TGTGCCAGTAGGCCTACTGGGACCCTAGCCAAAAACATTCAGTACTTC
CDR3aa: CASRPTGTLAKNIQYF
v_gene: TRBV19
d_gene: .
j_gene: TRBJ2-4
abundance: .

CDR3nt: TGTGCCAGCAGGGCACAGGGGGCGCAGGGTAATTCACCCCTCCACTTT
CDR3aa: CASRAQGAQGNSPLHF
v_gene: TRBV28
d_gene: TRBD1
j_gene: TRBJ1-6
abundance: .

CDR3nt: TGTGCCAGCAGGCACAAAGACAGGGCCACTGAAGCTTTCTTT
CDR3aa: CASRHKDRATEAFF
v_gene: TRBV6-6
d_gene: TRBD1
j_gene: TRBJ1-1
abundance: .

CDR3nt: TGTGCCAGCAGTTACGCGGGGTTGGGGATCTACGAGCAGTACTTC
CDR3aa: CASSYAGLGIYEQYF
v_gene: TRBV6-5
d_gene: .
j_gene: TRBJ2-7
abundance: .

CDR3nt: TGTGCCAGCAGCCATCAGTTCGCTAGCGGGAGCGATGAGCAGTTCTTC
CDR3aa: CASSHQFASGSDEQFF
v_gene: TRBV3-1/TRBV3-2
d_gene: TRBD2
j_gene: TRBJ2-1
abundance: .

CDR3nt: TGTGCCAGCAGCTTAGGCAGTAGCCCCTCTGGCTACACCTTC
CDR3aa: CASSLGSSPSGYTF
v_gene: TRBV11-2
d_gene: .
j_gene: TRBJ1-2
abundance: .

CDR3nt: TGCGCCAGCAGCCACGTGATGGCCCAAGAGACCCAGTACTTC
CDR3aa: CASSHVMAQETQYF
v_gene: TRBV4-1
d_gene: .
j_gene: TRBJ2-5
abundance: .

CDR3nt: TGTGCCAGCAGTTCGGACAGGGGCAATGGCTACACCTTC
CDR3aa: CASSSDRGNGYTF
v_gene: TRBV7-9
d_gene: TRBD1
j_gene: TRBJ1-2
abundance: .

CDR3nt: TGTGCCATCAGTGAGTCGCCTTTGGAGGGCTACACCTTC
CDR3aa: CAISESPLEGYTF
v_gene: TRBV10-3
d_gene: .
j_gene: TRBJ1-2
abundance: .

CDR3nt: TGTGCCAGCAGCGGGACAGGGAGGGGGGAGACCCAGTACTTC
CDR3aa: CASSGTGRGETQYF
v_gene: TRBV5-6
d_gene: TRBD1
j_gene: TRBJ2-5
abundance: once

CDR3nt: TGTGCCAGCAGCCCGAAAGCGGGGTCAGCCCAGCATTTT
CDR3aa: CASSPKAGSAQHF
v_gene: TRBV5-8
d_gene: .
j_gene: TRBJ1-5
abundance: .

CDR3nt: TGTGCCATCAGTGAGTCGGGAGCCGAAAAACTGTTTTTT
CDR3aa: CAISESGAEKLFF
v_gene: TRBV10-3
d_gene: .
j_gene: TRBJ1-4
abundance: .

CDR3nt: TGTGCCAGCAGCTTAGTTTGGGGACCCTACGAGCAGTACTTC
CDR3aa: CASSLVWGPYEQYF
v_gene: TRBV11-2
d_gene: .
j_gene: TRBJ2-7
abundance: .

CDR3nt: TGTGCCAGCAGTTGGACAGGTAAAGGCAATCAGCCCCAGCATTTT
CDR3aa: CASSWTGKGNQPQHF
v_gene: TRBV6-2/TRBV6-3
d_gene: TRBD1
j_gene: TRBJ1-5
abundance: few

CDR3nt: TGTGCCAGCACCCTAGGGGGAGGTCCGCAGTATTTT
CDR3aa: CASTLGGGPQYF
v_gene: TRBV12-3/TRBV12-4
d_gene: .
j_gene: TRBJ2-3
abundance: .

CDR3nt: TGTGCCAGCACCTTAGACAGGGTTAGGGAGACCCAGTACTTC
CDR3aa: CASTLDRVRETQYF
v_gene: TRBV7-9
d_gene: TRBD1
j_gene: TRBJ2-5
abundance: .

CDR3nt: TGCAGCGTTGGGGGGCAGGGAAAACTGTTTTTT
CDR3aa: CSVGGQGKLFF
v_gene: TRBV29-1
d_gene: .
j_gene: TRBJ1-4
abundance: .

CDR3nt: TGCGCCAGCAGTGCCCCAGGGTGGAGCACTGAAGCTTTCTTT
CDR3aa: CASSAPGWSTEAFF
v_gene: TRBV10-2
d_gene: .
j_gene: TRBJ1-1
abundance: .

CDR3nt: TGTGCCAGCACCCTCGGAGATACGCAGTATTTT
CDR3aa: CASTLGDTQYF
v_gene: TRBV12-3/TRBV12-4
d_gene: .
j_gene: TRBJ2-3
abundance: .

CDR3nt: TGTGCCAGCAGCAAAGTAGAGGTTTGGCAGGGGGCCTCCTACGAGCAGTACTTC
CDR3aa: CASSKVEVWQGASYEQYF
v_gene: TRBV21-1
d_gene: .
j_gene: TRBJ2-7
abundance: .